This is a list of T cell receptor beta chains from one sample in a study of T cell clones after liver transplantation. Assay used: immunoSEQ multiplex PCR; TCRdb lists only in-frame clones, some missing. The sample records under 130,000 clones, around 84% being singletons. Source: CD4+ T cells from blood, taken approximately 45 months after liver transplant. The origin of the receptors is a human patient who received a liver transplant. The T cells may partly be graft donor cells. CDR3s include the opening cysteine and the closing phenylalanine or tryptophan. A D gene is named only where the DNA matches it firmly. The size of a clone is reported for some rows only, either as once, few or many, or as a class for expanded clones.

TRBJ2-3 | - | - | 16 | TRBV7-8 | TGTGCCAGCAAGCGAGTGGGGCCGACGAGCACAGATACGCAGTATTTT | CASKRVGPTSTDTQYF
TRBJ2-2 | - | TRBD2 | 16 | TRBV2 | TGTGCCAGCAGTGAACGCCTAGCGGCGAACACCGGGGAGCTGTTTTTT | CASSERLAANTGELFF
TRBJ1-2 | once | - | 13 | TRBV18 | TGTGCCAGCTCACGCGGGGCTGGAGATGGCTACACCTTC | CASSRGAGDGYTF
TRBJ1-6 | - | - | 14 | TRBV7-2 | TGTGCCAGCAGCTTATCCGGGGGTAATTCACCCCTCCACTTT | CASSLSGGNSPLHF
TRBJ1-1 | - | - | 13 | TRBV18 | TGTGCCAGCTCACCCCAGAGAAACACTGAAGCTTTCTTT | CASSPQRNTEAFF
TRBJ2-1 | - | - | 13 | TRBV7-2 | TGTGCCAGCAGTTATAGACAGGACAATGAGCAGTTCTTC | CASSYRQDNEQFF
TRBJ1-5 | - | - | 14 | TRBV19 | TGTGCCAGTAGTATAGATGGACCCCTGGGAGCCCAGCATTTT | CASSIDGPLGAQHF
TRBJ1-5 | - | - | 18 | TRBV4-1 | TGCGCCAGCAGCCACAAATCTGGGAGCAGACATAGCAATCAGCCCCAGCATTTT | CASSHKSGSRHSNQPQHF
TRBJ2-5 | once | - | 16 | TRBV19 | TGTGCCAGTAGTATAGATCATCGCAGGTCTGGAGAGACCCAGTACTTC | CASSIDHRRSGETQYF
TRBJ2-7 | - | - | 14 | TRBV7-6 | TGTGCCAGCAGCTTAGCCCACAGGAACTACGAGCAGTACTTC | CASSLAHRNYEQYF
TRBJ1-1 | - | - | 14 | TRBV6-1 | TGTGCCAGCACCGCCCACGGCCCGAACACTGAAGCTTTCTTT | CASTAHGPNTEAFF
TRBJ2-7 | - | - | 15 | TRBV21-1 | TGTGCCAGCAGCGGAGGGGGCAGTCCCCGCTACGAGCAGTACTTC | CASSGGGSPRYEQYF
TRBJ1-5 | few | - | 14 | TRBV7-9 | TGTGCCAGCAGCCAGGGGACCAGCAATCAGCCCCAGCATTTT | CASSQGTSNQPQHF
TRBJ1-2 | - | - | 13 | TRBV15 | TGTGCCACCAGCAAAGGGGGAGACTATGGCTACACCTTC | CATSKGGDYGYTF
TRBJ2-5 | - | TRBD2 | 11 | TRBV19 | TGTGCCAGTAGTATGGGAGGGGCCCAGTACTTC | CASSMGGAQYF
TRBJ1-3 | few | - | 15 | TRBV11-2 | TGTGCCAGCAGCTTAGTAGGGGTCGCCGGAAACACCATATATTTT | CASSLVGVAGNTIYF
TRBJ2-1 | - | - | 15 | TRBV19 | TGTGCCAGTAGTAGACCGGGACAAGTCTACAATGAGCAGTTCTTC | CASSRPGQVYNEQFF
TRBJ2-1 | once | TRBD2 | 15 | TRBV5-1 | TGCGCCAGTAAGAGCGGGGGGCCCAACTACAATGAGCAGTTCTTC | CASKSGGPNYNEQFF